Listed here are 4 T cell receptor beta chains from one sample, sequenced in a study of blood T cell repertoires in COVID-19. The table came from immunoSEQ multiplex PCR; TCRdb's copy has only in-frame clones and leaves some out. The table has more than 150,000 clones, 75% to 85% seen once. The sequencing sample was made of PBMCs or T cells enriched from blood (not recorded which). The receptors derive from a man aged 35-49 years who had recovered from COVID-19.

The J gene is TRBJ2-7, the V gene TRBV7-8, with TRBD2 matching over 12 bases. Germline V gene data show CDR1 as SGHVS and CDR2 as FQNEAQ. This CDR3 contains 16 residues. V lost 3 bases to trimming and J lost 2 bases; unmatched junction nucleotides: 5. CDR3 protein: CASSFALAGGPYEQYV. The CDR3 DNA sequence: TGTGCCAGCAGCTTCGCCCTAGCGGGAGGGCCCTACGAGCAGTACGTC.

V gene TRBV6-2 or TRBV6-3 combines with J gene TRBJ1-1; D uncertain. The CDR3 contains 11 residues. Trimming removed 5 bases at V and 7 bases at J, with 8 bases between. The germline gives CDR1 MNHEY, CDR2 SVGEGT. CDR3 sequence: CASSSSGEAFF. CDR3 nucleotide sequence: TGTGCCAGCAGTAGCTCGGGTGAAGCTTTCTTT.

This chain connects TRBV2 to TRBJ2-3, with no clear D. V was pared by 4 bases and J by 0 bases, with 11 bases between. Germline V gene lookup returns CDR1 SNHLY and CDR2 FYNNEI. The CDR3 is 15 amino acids. Here the CDR3 reads CASSASASSTDTQYF. DNA of the CDR3: TGTGCCAGCAGTGCCAGCGCCTCTAGCACAGATACGCAGTATTTT.

The V call is TRBV3-1 (or the pseudogene TRBV3-2), the J call TRBJ2-7; TRBD2 matches at 11 bases. The CDR3 is 14 amino acids. Germline V gives CDR1 LGHDT, CDR2 YNNKEL (reference sequence). V was pared by 4 bases and J by 6 bases, with 5 bases of the junction left unmatched. The CDR3 loop is CASSPWTSGREQYF. Written as DNA, the CDR3 is TGTGCCAGCAGCCCCTGGACTAGCGGGCGCGAGCAGTACTTC.